This section outlines one TCR beta chain sequence together with its context. The sample originates from a study of blood T cell repertoires in COVID-19. This table comes from immunoSEQ multiplex PCR, and its TCRdb copy is limited to in-frame clones, with some not included. The sample holds about 210,000 clones, 80% to 85% seen once. Sample: peripheral blood. The TCR comes from a woman aged 70-85 years with COVID-19, enrolled during active disease.

CDR3 DNA sequence: TGTGCCAGCAGCCAAGGTGGGAGGAGCACAGATACGCAGTATTTT. Its translation: CASSQGGRSTDTQYF. This chain connects TRBV3-1 (or the pseudogene TRBV3-2) to TRBJ2-3; tentatively, D is TRBD2 (6 bases). V lost 1 base to trimming and J lost 0 bases, with 8 bases between them. The CDR3 covers 15 residues. Per germline, CDR1 LGHDT and CDR2 YNNKEL (reference sequence).